This T cell receptor (beta chain) was sequenced in a study of T cell clonality in common variable immunodeficiency. TCRdb keeps only in-frame clones here, not all; method: immunoSEQ multiplex PCR. This sample has around 3,600 clones, each found more than once. In the case of this clone: No antigen is known for it. The CDR3 extends 3 residues past the end of the read, so its final part is completed from the germline J gene.

Findings and caveats of the study: Common variable immunodeficiency TCR beta sequences reportedly had fewer deletions and N-nucleotide insertions.

This CDR3 is built from 11 residues. The germline gives CDR1 SNHLY, CDR2 FYNNEI. The V and J ends lost 8 bases and 7 bases respectively, with 8 bases between them. Sequenced material: peripheral blood mononuclear cells. The chain couples TRBV2 to TRBJ2-2; no firm D call. The sequence derives from a human donor with common variable immunodeficiency. CDR3 DNA (partial): TGTGCCAGCCAGGTCGGCGGGGAG. Amino acid sequence: CASQVGGE. In full, the CDR3 reads CASQVGGELFF.